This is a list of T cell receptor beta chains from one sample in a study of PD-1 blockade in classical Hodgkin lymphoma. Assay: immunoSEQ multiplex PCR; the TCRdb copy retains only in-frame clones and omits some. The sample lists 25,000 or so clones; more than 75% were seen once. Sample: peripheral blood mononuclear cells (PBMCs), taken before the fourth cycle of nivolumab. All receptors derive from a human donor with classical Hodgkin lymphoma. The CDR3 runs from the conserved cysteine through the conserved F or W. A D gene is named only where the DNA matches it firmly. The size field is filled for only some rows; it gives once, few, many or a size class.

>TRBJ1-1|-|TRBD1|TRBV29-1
CSGISTGGAEAFF
TGCAGCGGCATAAGTACAGGGGGCGCGGAGGCTTTCTTT
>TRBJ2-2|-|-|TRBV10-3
CAISESREIGTGELFF
TGTGCCATCAGTGAGTCTAGGGAAATAGGGACCGGGGAGCTGTTTTTT
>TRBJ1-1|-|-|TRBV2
CASSEGTLAEGAEAFF
TGTGCCAGCAGTGAAGGGACGCTCGCCGAAGGCGCTGAAGCTTTCTTT
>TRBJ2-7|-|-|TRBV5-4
CASSLASPYEQYF
TGTGCCAGCAGCTTGGCTAGCCCCTACGAGCAGTACTTC
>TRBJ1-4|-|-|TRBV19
CASSIVTGSTNEKLFF
TGTGCCAGTAGTATAGTTACAGGATCAACTAATGAAAAACTGTTTTTT
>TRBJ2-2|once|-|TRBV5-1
CASSLLRANTGELFF
TGCGCCAGCAGCTTGCTCAGGGCCAACACCGGGGAGCTGTTTTTT
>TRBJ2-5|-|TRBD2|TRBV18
CASSPPTSGGKTQYF
TGTGCCAGCTCACCACCGACTAGCGGGGGAAAGACCCAGTACTTC
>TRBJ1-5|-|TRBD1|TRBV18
CASSLSLDRGQPQHF
TGTGCCAGCTCACTGAGTTTGGACAGGGGTCAGCCCCAGCATTTT
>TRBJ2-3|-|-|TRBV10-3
CAILREKGTDTQYF
TGTGCCATTCTGAGGGAGAAGGGCACAGATACGCAGTATTTT
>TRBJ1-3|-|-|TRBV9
CASSVRGLAGNTIYF
TGTGCCAGCAGCGTAAGGGGCTTAGCTGGAAACACCATATATTTT
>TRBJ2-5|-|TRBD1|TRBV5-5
CASSLTGEETQYF
TGTGCCAGCAGCCTAACAGGGGAAGAGACCCAGTACTTC
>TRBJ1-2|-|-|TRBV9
CASSVAGQRGYTF
TGTGCCAGCAGCGTAGCCGGGCAAAGAGGCTACACCTTC
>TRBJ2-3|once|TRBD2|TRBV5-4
CASNPRLAGGTTDTQYF
TGTGCCAGCAACCCACGGCTAGCGGGAGGCACCACAGATACGCAGTATTTT
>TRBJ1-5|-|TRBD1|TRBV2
CASSEAGQPPQHF
TGTGCCAGCAGTGAAGCGGGACAGCCGCCCCAGCATTTT
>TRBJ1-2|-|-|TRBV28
CASRGLPGGSGWGYTF
TGTGCCAGCAGAGGGCTCCCCGGAGGGTCGGGTTGGGGCTACACCTTC
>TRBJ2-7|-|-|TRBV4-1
CASSLGQLPTYEQYF
TGCGCCAGCAGCCTCGGGCAGCTCCCTACCTACGAGCAGTACTTC
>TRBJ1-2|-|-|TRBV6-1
CASQPGRGYTF
TGTGCCTCCCAGCCCGGCCGCGGCTACACCTTC
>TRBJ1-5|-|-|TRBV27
CASRGQINQPQHF
TGTGCCAGCAGGGGACAAATCAATCAGCCCCAGCATTTT
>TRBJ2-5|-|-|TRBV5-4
CASSYEMRHQYF
TGTGCCAGCAGTTACGAGATGCGTCACCAGTACTTC
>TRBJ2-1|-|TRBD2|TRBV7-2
CASSSGLSGGPSGYNEQFF
TGTGCCAGCAGCTCAGGGCTTAGCGGGGGCCCCTCCGGTTACAATGAGCAGTTCTTC
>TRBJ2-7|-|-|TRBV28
CASSFTKNWQYF
TGTGCCAGCAGTTTCACGAAGAATTGGCAGTACTTC
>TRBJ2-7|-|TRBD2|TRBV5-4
CASSWGLANLYEQYF
TGTGCCAGCAGCTGGGGACTAGCGAACCTCTACGAGCAGTACTTC
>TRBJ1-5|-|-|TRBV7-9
CASSPQVDNQPQHF
TGTGCCAGCAGCCCTCAAGTTGACAATCAGCCCCAGCATTTT
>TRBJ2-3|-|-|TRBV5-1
CASSLDGNADTDTQYF
TGCGCCAGCAGCTTGGATGGCAATGCAGACACAGATACGCAGTATTTT
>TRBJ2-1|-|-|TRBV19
CASSMDCRAGEQFF
TGTGCCAGTAGTATGGATTGTCGGGCTGGGGAGCAGTTCTTC
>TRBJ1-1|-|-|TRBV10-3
CAISELLRTANTEAFF
TGTGCCATCAGTGAGCTCTTAAGGACAGCTAACACTGAAGCTTTCTTT
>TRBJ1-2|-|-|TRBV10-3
CAINEGANYDYTF
TGTGCCATCAACGAGGGAGCTAACTATGACTACACCTTC
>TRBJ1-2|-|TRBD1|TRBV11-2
CASSLGTGDGYTF
TGTGCCAGCAGCTTAGGGACAGGGGACGGCTACACCTTC
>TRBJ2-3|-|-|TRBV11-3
CASSGGGEYTQYF
TGTGCCAGCAGCGGAGGAGGGGAGTACACGCAGTATTTT
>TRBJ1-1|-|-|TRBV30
CAWSIGTEAFF
TGTGCCTGGAGTATAGGGACTGAAGCTTTCTTT
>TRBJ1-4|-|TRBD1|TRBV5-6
CASSDTGTENEKLFF
TGTGCCAGCAGCGATACCGGGACAGAGAATGAAAAACTGTTTTTT